One and the same sample provided the 22 T cell receptor beta chains below, sequenced in a study of T cells in women clearing cervical HPV infection. Here immunoSEQ multiplex PCR was the method, and the copy in TCRdb shows in-frame clones only, minus some. The table lists 49,000 or so clones. Sequencing was carried out using blood buffy coat. The receptors stem from a woman aged 18 to 75 with a cervical HPV16 infection that either progressed to CIN3+ or cleared (not recorded which).

A note on this clone: The read halts 3 residues ahead of the CDR3 end, with the missing end drawn from the germline J gene. The chain is built from TRBV20-1 and TRBJ2-1, with D unclear. This CDR3 has 14 amino acids. Trimming left V 1 base short and J 4 bases short, with 11 bases between. Germline CDR1 reads DFQATT; CDR2 reads SNEGSKA (reference sequence). CDR3 region: CSARGQEFYNEQFF. The sequenced part of the CDR3 DNA is TGCAGTGCTAGAGGCCAGGAGTTTTACAATGAG.

CDR3: CASSIFLQGANTGELFF. Partial CDR3 DNA: TGTGCCAGTAGTATCTTTCTACAGGGGGCCAACACCGGGGAG. The rearrangement uses TRBV19 and TRBJ2-2, with TRBD1 matching over 9 bases. The CDR3 extends 3 residues past the end of the read, so its final part is completed from the germline J gene. CDR1 and CDR2 from the germline V gene are LNHDA and SQIVND (reference sequence). Trimming removed 3 bases from V and 2 bases from J; junction bases left unmatched: 7. The CDR3 runs to 17 residues.

A note on this clone: With the read ending 3 residues before the CDR3 end, the germline J gene is used to fill in that end. The chain has TRBV7-3 and TRBJ2-3; the match to TRBD2 covers 8 bases. The CDR3 contains 15 residues. Germline V gives CDR1 SGHTA, CDR2 FQGTGA. Trimming at V came to 3 bases and at J to 2 bases, leaving 4 bases not matched to a gene. Here the CDR3 reads CASSLTSANTDTQYF. CDR3 bases read: TGTGCCAGCAGCTTGACTAGCGCTAACACAGATACG.

About this clone itself: With the read ending 3 residues before the CDR3 end, the germline J gene is used to fill in that end. The chain employs TRBV14 and TRBJ2-3, with TRBD1 identical over 8 bases. CDR1 SGHDN and CDR2 FVKESK come from the germline V gene. V was pared by 3 bases and J by 2 bases, with 4 bases of the junction left unmatched. The CDR3 has 15 amino acids. CDR3 protein: CASSHDRGFTDTQYF. Partial CDR3 DNA: TGTGCCAGCAGCCACGACAGGGGTTTCACAGATACG.

Points on this clone: Sequencing ends 3 residues short of the CDR3 end; the germline J gene provides the rest. The rearrangement uses TRBV30 and TRBJ1-2; tentatively, D is TRBD1 (6 bases). Germline lookup yields CDR1 GTSNPN and CDR2 SVGIG (reference sequence). V was clipped by 5 bases and J by 2 bases, with 9 bases between them. The CDR3 is made up of 12 amino acids. Incomplete CDR3 DNA: TGTGCCTGGGGACAGTCCAACTATGGC. Translating gives CAWGQSNYG. The whole CDR3 sequence reads CAWGQSNYGYTF.

About this clone: The read ends 3 residues early relative to the CDR3; the germline J gene fills the gap. The V call is TRBV5-6, the J call TRBJ1-2, with TRBD1 matching over 8 bases. The CDR3 contains 13 residues. CDR1 is SGHDT, CDR2 YYEEEE, per germline. CDR3 DNA, as far as it was read: TGTGCCAGCAGCTTGGTGGACAGGGACGGC. Its translation is CASSLVDRDG. The full CDR3 is CASSLVDRDGYTF. The whole variable domain, filled in from reference TRBV5-6 and TRBJ1-2, reads DAGVTQSPTHLIKTRGQQVTLRCSPKSGHDTVSWYQQALGQGPQFIFQYYEEEERQRGNFPDRFSGHQFPNYSSELNVNALLLGDSALYLCASSLVDRDGYTFGSGTRLTVV.

The CDR3 bases that were read are TGTGCCAGCAGCGCATTACCAGGGGGAGAGACC. Translation: CASSALPGGET. The CDR3 as a whole reads CASSALPGGETQYF. J is TRBJ2-5 and V is TRBV5-6, with TRBD1 identical over 7 bases. The read stops 3 residues short of the end of the CDR3; the missing end is completed from the germline J gene. The CDR3 totals 14 residues. Germline CDR1 reads SGHDT; CDR2 reads YYEEEE. J lost 4 bases, V lost 4 bases, and 7 bases had no gene match. The full variable domain, with the rest looked up from reference TRBV5-6 and TRBJ2-5, is DAGVTQSPTHLIKTRGQQVTLRCSPKSGHDTVSWYQQALGQGPQFIFQYYEEEERQRGNFPDRFSGHQFPNYSSELNVNALLLGDSALYLCASSALPGGETQYFGPGTRLLVL.

Comment on this clone: Read coverage stops 3 residues before the CDR3 terminus; the germline J gene supplies the remainder. The chain joins TRBV2 to TRBJ2-1; 8 bases align to TRBD2. Germline values: CDR1 SNHLY, CDR2 FYNNEI. This CDR3 has 17 amino acids. V dropped 0 bases and J dropped 8; count of bases not matched to a gene: 12. The sequenced part of the CDR3 DNA is TGTGCCAGCAGTGAAGCAGAGACTAGCGCCAGATCAGATGAG. This gives the protein CASSEAETSARSDE. The whole CDR3 protein is CASSEAETSARSDEQFF. The whole variable domain, filled in from reference TRBV2 and TRBJ2-1, reads EPEVTQTPSHQVTQMGQEVILRCVPISNHLYFYWYRQILGQKVEFLVSFYNNEISEKSEIFDDQFSVERPDGSNFTLKIRSTKLEDSAMYFCASSEAETSARSDEQFFGPGTRLTVL.

Turning to this clone: The observed sequence ends 3 residues before the CDR3 terminus, with the missing tail filled in from the germline J gene. This chain connects TRBV6-1 to TRBJ2-4; 7 bases agree with TRBD2. CDR1 is MNHNS, CDR2 SASEGT, per germline. The ends lost 0 bases at V and 6 bases at J; junction bases unmatched: 5. The CDR3 has 15 amino acids. The part of the CDR3 DNA that was read is TGTGCCAGCAGTGAAGCTGGGGGGGGGAGAAACATT. Translation: CASSEAGGGRNI. The full CDR3 is CASSEAGGGRNIQYF.

Concerning this clone itself: Sequencing ends 3 residues short of the CDR3 end; the germline J gene provides the rest. J is TRBJ1-1 and V is TRBV6-2 or TRBV6-3, with 10 positions matching TRBD1. This CDR3 is 16 amino acids long. After removal of 7 bases from V and 1 base from J, the junction contained 9 bases not matched to a gene. CDR1 and CDR2 from the germline V gene are MNHEY and SVGEGT. The part of the CDR3 DNA that was read is TGTGCCAGCAAACGGGACAGGGGTTTTCGGAACACTGAA. This translates into CASKRDRGFRNTE. The entire CDR3 reads CASKRDRGFRNTEAFF.

Worth noting for this clone: The DNA ends 3 residues before the CDR3 does, and the rest of the CDR3 is filled in from the germline J gene. The V call is TRBV18, the J call TRBJ2-5; D remains ambiguous. Trimming cost V 2 bases and J 2 bases, with 15 bases left between them. CDR1 and CDR2 (germline): KGHSH, LQKENI. CDR3 length: 16 residues. CDR3 bases read: TGTGCCAGCTCACCAGGGCAGCTCCAGACACAAGAGACC. Protein: CASSPGQLQTQET. The complete CDR3 protein is CASSPGQLQTQETQYF.

On this clone itself: The read ends 3 residues before the CDR3 terminus; that terminus is restored from the germline J gene. This chain joins TRBV19 and TRBJ2-1; 9 bases fit TRBD1. Germline values: CDR1 LNHDA, CDR2 SQIVND (reference sequence). The J segment lost 6 bases and the V segment lost 1 base, leaving 7 bases of the junction unmatched. The CDR3 is made up of 16 amino acids. The CDR3 reads CASSIVYRGHLNEQFF. The sequenced part of the CDR3 DNA is TGTGCCAGTAGTATAGTTTACAGGGGGCATCTCAATGAG.

The CDR3 bases that were read are TGCGCCAGCAGCTCTGGAAGCGGGTACGAG. Protein sequence: CASSSGSGYE. The entire CDR3 sequence reads CASSSGSGYEQYF. The chain has TRBV5-1 and TRBJ2-7; a possible D gene is TRBD2 (6 bases). The read stops 3 residues short of the end of the CDR3; the missing end is completed from the germline J gene. The CDR3 has 13 amino acids. Trimming pared 3 bases from V and 4 bases from J, leaving 11 bases between. Germline values: CDR1 SGHRS, CDR2 YFSETQ.

A remark on this clone: The read is 3 residues too short to cover the CDR3 end, so that end is filled in from the germline J gene. The chain couples TRBV10-3 to TRBJ1-6, with D possibly TRBD1 on 5 matching bases. Trimming pared 6 bases from V and 7 bases from J, leaving 10 bases between. Germline loops: CDR1 ENHRY, CDR2 SYGVKD. The CDR3 loop spans 13 amino acids. CDR3: CAIRRGENSPLHF. CDR3 bases read: TGTGCCATCAGAAGGGGCGAGAATTCACCC.

About this clone itself: Mismatch with germline at one junction end may stem from a read error. Coverage ceases 3 residues before the CDR3 finishes, and the germline J gene fills in the end. The J gene is TRBJ2-7, the V gene TRBV5-1; the match to TRBD2 covers 8 bases. This CDR3 is built from 13 residues. In germline, CDR1 is SGHRS, CDR2 YFSETQ. CDR3 amino acids: CASRLGLEYEQYF. CDR3 DNA (partial): TGCGCCAGCAGATTGGGACTAGAATACGAG.

CDR3 bases read: TGCAGTGCTTCCCGACTAGCGGGGATCGAG. Translating it yields CSASRLAGIE. The entire CDR3 sequence reads CSASRLAGIEQYF. The V call is TRBV20-1, the J call TRBJ2-7; TRBD2 matches at 11 bases. The read is 3 residues too short to cover the CDR3 end, so that end is filled in from the germline J gene. CDR1 DFQATT and CDR2 SNEGSKA come from the germline V gene (reference sequence). The ends lost 5 bases at V and 6 bases at J; junction bases unmatched: 6. CDR3 length: 13 amino acids.

About this clone itself: The junction does not match germline at one end; this may be a read error. The read is 3 residues too short to cover the CDR3 end, so that end is filled in from the germline J gene. V gene TRBV7-7 combines with J gene TRBJ2-7; 10 bases are a match to TRBD1. The length of the CDR3 is 15 residues. Germline V gene data show CDR1 as SSHAT and CDR2 as FNYEAQ (reference sequence). The CDR3 bases that were read are TGTGCTAGCAGCTTATCTGTGGACAGGGGGAGCGAG. Its translation is CASSLSVDRGSE. The entire CDR3 protein is CASSLSVDRGSEQYF.

As regards this clone: The read comes to an end 3 residues before the CDR3 does, leaving the germline J gene to fill in the end. V usage is TRBV30 and J usage is TRBJ1-1; D remains ambiguous. The V gene's germline CDR1 is GTSNPN and CDR2 SVGIG (reference sequence). V was shortened by 2 bases and J by 3 bases, with 10 bases between the two germline ends. This CDR3 is built from 13 residues. CDR3 protein: CAWSKNTHTEAFF. CDR3 DNA, as far as it was read: TGTGCCTGGAGTAAGAACACCCACACTGAA.

Concerning this clone: The read comes to an end 3 residues before the CDR3 does, leaving the germline J gene to fill in the end. The V gene is TRBV5-1, the J gene TRBJ1-2; D is undetermined. The CDR3 has 14 amino acids. Trimming stripped 0 bases from V and 3 bases from J, with 9 bases between. The V gene's germline CDR1 is SGHRS and CDR2 YFSETQ. The covered CDR3 bases are TGCGCCAGCAGCTTGGCATGGGCAGACTATGGC. Its protein is CASSLAWADYG. The full CDR3 sequence reads CASSLAWADYGYTF.

On this clone: The sequence runs out 3 residues before the end of the CDR3; the remainder is reconstructed from the germline J gene. The V gene is TRBV19, the J gene TRBJ2-7, with 10 positions matching TRBD1. The germline V gene encodes CDR1 LNHDA and CDR2 SQIVND (reference sequence). The trim removed 1 base at V and 1 base at J, leaving 1 base unmatched. This CDR3 is 15 amino acids long. The CDR3 sequence: CASSIGDRGSYEQYF. Partial CDR3 DNA: TGTGCCAGTAGTATAGGGGACAGGGGTTCCTACGAG.

As to this clone: From the germline J gene comes the end of the CDR3, since the read stops 3 residues before it. The chain combines TRBV18 with TRBJ2-5, with TRBD2 identical over 9 bases. The CDR3 has 15 amino acids. CDR1 and CDR2 from the germline V gene are KGHSH and LQKENI. J lost 5 bases, V lost 1 base, and 5 bases had no gene match. The CDR3 is CASSPLAGEGETQYF. CDR3 DNA, as far as it was read: TGTGCCAGCTCACCACTAGCGGGGGAAGGGGAGACC.

In regard to this clone: The read falls 3 residues short of the CDR3 end, and the missing part is taken from the germline J gene. The chain is built from TRBV19 and TRBJ2-6; TRBD1 matches at 8 bases. This CDR3 contains 18 residues. After removal of 6 bases from V and 0 bases from J, the junction contained 10 bases not matched to a gene. CDR1 and CDR2 from the germline V gene are LNHDA and SQIVND (reference sequence). The part of the CDR3 DNA that was read is TGTGCCAGTAGGAGGACTGGGACAGGAAGCTCTGGGGCCAACGTC. Translated, it gives CASRRTGTGSSGANV. In full, the CDR3 reads CASRRTGTGSSGANVLTF.